This entry lists 32 T cell receptor beta chains sequenced from one sample in a study of T cell responses to AZD1222 COVID-19 vaccine. Sequenced by immunoSEQ multiplex PCR; TCRdb stores in-frame clones only, minus some. The table has some 110,000 clones, almost 90% seen once. The starting material was peripheral blood, obtained on day 0 of AZD1222 vaccination. Receptors originate from an adult in good health.

The V call is TRBV6-5, the J call TRBJ2-7, with D hard to call. The length of the CDR3 is 15 residues. Germline lookup yields CDR1 MNHEY and CDR2 SVGAGI. Deletions cut 7 bases from V and 0 bases from J, with 16 bases between. In DNA, the CDR3 is TGTGCCAGCAACTTCGACGGTCGCTTCTCCTACGAGCAGTACTTC. This gives the protein CASNFDGRFSYEQYF.

The V and J genes are TRBV9 and TRBJ2-2; no definite D call. With 0 bases removed from V and 6 bases from J, the gap between germline ends came to 6 bases. From germline, CDR1 is SGDLS and CDR2 YYNGEE. The CDR3 sequence is 13 residues long. Written as DNA, the CDR3 is TGTGCCAGCAGCGTAGTACTGGCCGGGGAGCTGTTTTTT. Its translation: CASSVVLAGELFF.

V usage is TRBV3-1 (or the pseudogene TRBV3-2) and J usage is TRBJ2-2; D may be TRBD1 (6 bases). The ends were cut back, 3 bases at V and 4 bases at J, with 9 bases in the middle. Germline CDR1 and CDR2: LGHDT and YNNKEL (reference sequence). This CDR3 region has 14 residues. For the CDR3, the DNA is TGTGCCAGCAGCCACGGACAGCTCACCGGGGAGCTGTTTTTT. Residues: CASSHGQLTGELFF.

V is TRBV7-7 and J is TRBJ2-7, with D perhaps given as TRBD1 or TRBD2 (5 bases each). The germline V gene has CDR1 SSHAT and CDR2 FNYEAQ (reference sequence). This CDR3 region has 14 residues. V was pared by 5 bases and J by 6 bases, with 17 bases between. The CDR3 DNA follows: TGTGCCAGCAGCCCCGGGACGCTCGCTTCCGAGCAGTACTTC. It specifies CASSPGTLASEQYF.

V and J are TRBV6-2 or TRBV6-3 and TRBJ2-1; D tentatively reads TRBD1 or TRBD2 (5 bases each). Germline CDR1 reads MNHEY; CDR2 reads SVGEGT. This CDR3 contains 17 residues. Between the trimmed V and J ends, which lost 2 bases and 6 bases, there was a span of 20 bases. The CDR3 bases are TGTGCCAGCAGTTACATGGACAAGGCCCTGGGACCCAATGAGCAGTTCTTC. It encodes CASSYMDKALGPNEQFF.

The CDR3 sequence: CAWSSTDTQYF. The CDR3 nucleotides are TGTGCCTGGTCAAGCACAGATACGCAGTATTTT. This rearrangement joins TRBV30 to TRBJ2-3; D uncertain. V lost 5 bases, J lost 0 bases, and 3 bases lay in between. CDR1 is GTSNPN, CDR2 SVGIG, per germline (reference sequence). CDR3 length equals 11 residues. Full variable domain (rest looked up from reference TRBV30 and TRBJ2-3): SQTIHQWPATLVQPVGSPLSLECTVEGTSNPNLYWYRQAAGRGLQLLFYSVGIGQISSEVPQNLSASRPQDRQFILSSKKLLLSDSGFYLCAWSSTDTQYFGPGTRLTVL.

The chain carries TRBV7-2 and TRBJ1-1, with 7 bases identical to TRBD1. There are 13 residues in the CDR3. The V segment lost 7 bases and the J segment 5 bases; nucleotides outside the gene matches: 7. CDR1 SGHTA and CDR2 FQGNSA come from the germline V gene. The CDR3 DNA reads as TGTGCCAGCATGAGGGGGCATCGTACTGAAGCTTTCTTT. Residues: CASMRGHRTEAFF. Combining the CDR3 with reference TRBV7-2 and TRBJ1-1 gives the whole variable domain GAGVSQSPSNKVTEKGKDVELRCDPISGHTALYWYRQSLGQGLEFLIYFQGNSAPDKSGLPSDRFSAERTGGSVSTLTIQRTQQEDSAVYLCASMRGHRTEAFFGQGTRLTVV.

This clone appeared a single time. This rearrangement joins TRBV7-9 to TRBJ1-1, with D hard to call. With 0 bases removed from V and 8 bases from J, the gap between germline ends came to 10 bases. In germline, CDR1 is SEHNR, CDR2 FQNEAQ (reference sequence). The CDR3 has 13 residues. The CDR3 region is CASSLAPGQEAFF. For the CDR3, the DNA is TGTGCCAGCAGCTTAGCGCCCGGGCAAGAAGCTTTCTTT.

The gene calls are TRBV4-3 and TRBJ1-2; unclear D gene. This CDR3 comprises 18 residues. V was trimmed by 0 bases and J by 1 base, leaving 18 bases between them. Germline assignment: CDR1 LGHNA and CDR2 YSLEER. Here the CDR3 reads CASSQEVVASALNYGYTF. Written as DNA, the CDR3 is TGCGCCAGCAGCCAAGAAGTCGTGGCGAGCGCTCTTAACTATGGCTACACCTTC.

In this sample, this clone turned up a few times. The genes are TRBV28 and TRBJ1-2, with D hard to call. The germline CDR1 and CDR2 sequences are MDHEN and SYDVKM. V lost 7 bases and J lost 11, with 23 bases in between. The CDR3 is 14 amino acids. CDR3 nucleotide sequence: TGTGCCAGCATTTTCTCGGACGGGATCGGCGGGTACACCTTC. It is translated as CASIFSDGIGGYTF.

The CDR3 loop reads CASSARGLAGYNEQFF. The CDR3 nucleotides are TGTGCCAGCAGCGCTAGGGGACTAGCGGGCTACAATGAGCAGTTCTTC. The chain joins TRBV7-8 to TRBJ2-1; 12 bases fit TRBD2. Germline V gives CDR1 SGHVS, CDR2 FQNEAQ. The CDR3 is made up of 16 amino acids. With 5 bases clipped from V and 3 bases from J, the junction kept 5 bases outside the gene matches.

This rearrangement joins TRBV19 to TRBJ1-4; unclear D gene. Trimming shortened V by 5 bases and J by 0 bases, and 13 bases separated the two germline ends. There are 16 residues in the CDR3. Germline V gene data show CDR1 as LNHDA and CDR2 as SQIVND (reference sequence). Here the CDR3 DNA reads TGTGCCAGTAGTGCCCCCTCAAGAGCAACTAATGAAAAACTGTTTTTT. This sequence encodes CASSAPSRATNEKLFF. The variable domain in full, with the rest retrieved from reference TRBV19 and TRBJ1-4, is DGGITQSPKYLFRKEGQNVTLSCEQNLNHDAMYWYRQDPGQGLRLIYYSQIVNDFQKGDIAEGYSVSREKKESFPLTVTSAQKNPTAFYLCASSAPSRATNEKLFFGSGTQLSVL.

This chain joins TRBV27 and TRBJ1-2, with D maybe TRBD1 (6 bases). This CDR3 has 13 amino acids. V lost 5 bases and J lost 3, with 10 bases in between. Germline V gene data show CDR1 as MNHEY and CDR2 as SMNVEV (reference sequence). Written as DNA, the CDR3 is TGTGCCAGCAGTCATGGGGGCCACTATGGCTACACCTTC. Its protein product is CASSHGGHYGYTF.

This chain links TRBV27 with TRBJ1-6, with D possibly matching TRBD1 (5 bases). V lost 2 bases, J lost 4 bases, and 6 bases lay in between. The CDR3 sequence is 14 residues long. Germline assignment: CDR1 MNHEY and CDR2 SMNVEV (reference sequence). Here the CDR3 DNA reads TGTGCCAGCAGTTTAAGGGGATATAATTCACCCCTCCACTTT. Protein product: CASSLRGYNSPLHF.

V gene TRBV7-2 combines with J gene TRBJ2-7, with D unclear. Trimming cost V 4 bases and J 0 bases, with 7 bases left between them. CDR3 length: 13 amino acids. Looked up from germline, CDR1 is SGHTA and CDR2 is FQGNSA. As DNA, the CDR3 is TGTGCCAGCAGCTCGAGGAGCTCCTACGAGCAGTACTTC. Protein: CASSSRSSYEQYF.

The chain joins TRBV29-1 to TRBJ1-2; D might be TRBD1 (5 bases). The CDR3 length is 11 residues. Deletions cut 6 bases from V and 4 bases from J, with 9 bases between. Germline V gene data show CDR1 as SQVTM and CDR2 as ANQGSEA. The CDR3 bases are TGCAGCGTGCGGGGGAGCTATGGCTACACCTTC. Its protein is CSVRGSYGYTF. The full variable domain, in which reference TRBV29-1 and TRBJ1-2 provide the parts outside the CDR3, is SAVISQKPSRDICQRGTSLTIQCQVDSQVTMMFWYRQQPGQSLTLIATANQGSEATYESGFVIDKFPISRPNLTFSTLTVSNMSPEDSSIYLCSVRGSYGYTFGSGTRLTVV.

V gene TRBV6-5 combines with J gene TRBJ1-2; D uncertain. V was clipped by 8 bases and J by 1 base, with 5 bases between them. Germline assignment: CDR1 MNHEY and CDR2 SVGAGI. The CDR3 runs 11 residues. The CDR3 nucleotides are TGTGCCAGCGACGGTAACTATGGCTACACCTTC. This encodes CASDGNYGYTF.

The chain links TRBV5-1 to TRBJ2-6, with 7 bases identical to TRBD1. The CDR3 is 15 amino acids. V dropped 3 bases and J dropped 2; count of bases not matched to a gene: 2. Looked up from germline, CDR1 is SGHRS and CDR2 is YFSETQ. The DNA for the CDR3 is TGCGCCAGCAGCTCCGGGACAGCTGGGGCCAACGTCCTGACTTTC. This sequence encodes CASSSGTAGANVLTF.

This chain joins TRBV7-9 and TRBJ1-3; the D gene is possibly TRBD1 (6 bases). Deletions cut 2 bases from V and 3 bases from J, with 8 bases between. There are 14 residues in the CDR3. CDR1 and CDR2 from the germline V gene are SEHNR and FQNEAQ (reference sequence). The CDR3 coding sequence is TGTGCCAGCAGCTTACGGACAGTTGGAAACACCATATATTTT. Its translation: CASSLRTVGNTIYF.

This sequence joins TRBV29-1 and TRBJ1-1, with a tentative D call TRBD1 (5 bases). The CDR3 covers 11 residues. V dropped 6 bases and J dropped 11 bases, with 16 bases sitting between them. Germline V gene sequence: CDR1 SQVTM, CDR2 ANQGSEA. The CDR3 sequence: CSVGGAHQAFF. DNA of the CDR3: TGCAGCGTCGGAGGGGCCCACCAGGCTTTCTTT.

The chain employs TRBV5-6 and TRBJ1-3, with TRBD1 identical over 8 bases. Germline-derived CDR1 and CDR2 are SGHDT and YYEEEE. The length of the CDR3 is 15 residues. V lost 1 base, J lost 0 bases, and 0 bases stayed unmatched. The CDR3 protein is CASSLTGGSGNTIYF. The CDR3 nucleotides are TGTGCCAGCAGCTTGACAGGGGGCTCTGGAAACACCATATATTTT.

The chain carries TRBV12-3 or TRBV12-4 and TRBJ2-7, with D hard to call. The ends were cut back, 2 bases at V and 4 bases at J, with 9 bases in the middle. CDR3 length equals 13 residues. CDR3 bases: TGTGCCAGCAGTTTATTCCCTCAATACGAGCAGTACTTC. This gives the protein CASSLFPQYEQYF.

For the CDR3, the DNA is TGTGCCAGCAGCGAAGGAGGACTAGCGGGGATACTGGACGAGCAGTACTTC. This sequence encodes CASSEGGLAGILDEQYF. The V call is TRBV7-2, the J call TRBJ2-7; 12 bases match TRBD2. V gave up 5 bases and J gave up 5 bases; unmatched junction bases: 13. Germline V gene sequence: CDR1 SGHTA, CDR2 FQGNSA. There are 17 residues in the CDR3.

The gene calls are TRBV19 and TRBJ1-2, with TRBD1 as a possible D gene (6 bases). CDR1 and CDR2 (germline): LNHDA, SQIVND (reference sequence). V lost 3 bases, J lost 4 bases, and 21 bases lay in between. The CDR3 covers 17 residues. CDR3 DNA: TGTGCCAGTAGTATCACCCCCCTCGCAGGGGCCGGCTATGGCTACACCTTC. It is translated as CASSITPLAGAGYGYTF. Based on the CDR3 plus reference TRBV19 and TRBJ1-2, the full variable domain is DGGITQSPKYLFRKEGQNVTLSCEQNLNHDAMYWYRQDPGQGLRLIYYSQIVNDFQKGDIAEGYSVSREKKESFPLTVTSAQKNPTAFYLCASSITPLAGAGYGYTFGSGTRLTVV.

The J gene is TRBJ1-4, the V gene TRBV19; 7 bases are a match to TRBD1. CDR1 LNHDA and CDR2 SQIVND come from the germline V gene (reference sequence). With V trimmed by 6 bases and J by 0 bases, 1 base remained unmatched. The CDR3 runs 14 residues. CDR3 DNA sequence: TGTGCCAGTAGAGACAGGGCAACTAATGAAAAACTGTTTTTT. Its translation: CASRDRATNEKLFF.

The V gene is TRBV13, the J gene TRBJ2-2; tentatively, D is TRBD1 or TRBD2 (5 bases each). In germline, CDR1 is PRHDT, CDR2 FYEKMQ (reference sequence). V was trimmed by 2 bases and J by 3 bases, leaving 16 bases between them. The length of the CDR3 is 17 residues. The CDR3: CASSLRSGGIYTGELFF. DNA of the CDR3: TGTGCCAGCAGCTTAAGGTCTGGGGGAATTTACACCGGGGAGCTGTTTTTT.

The chain recombines TRBV5-1 with TRBJ2-7, with TRBD1 matching 11 bases. The CDR3 runs 15 residues. From germline, CDR1 is SGHRS and CDR2 YFSETQ. V lost 3 bases and J lost 2; bases outside the gene matches: 4. The DNA of the CDR3 is TGCGCCAGCAGCTACCCGGGACAGGGGGCCTACGAGCAGTACTTC. Its protein product is CASSYPGQGAYEQYF.

CDR3 DNA: TGTGCCAGCAGTTTACAACAGAATGAAAAACTGTTTTTT. Translation gives CASSLQQNEKLFF. The J gene is TRBJ1-4, the V gene TRBV12-3 or TRBV12-4; D is undetermined. This CDR3 is 13 amino acids long. V shed 2 bases and J shed 5 bases, with 6 bases lying between them.

The chain has TRBV5-5 and TRBJ2-3, with 7 bases aligning to TRBD2. This CDR3 region has 14 residues. In germline, CDR1 is SGHKS, CDR2 YYEKEE (reference sequence). After removal of 2 bases from V and 4 bases from J, the junction contained 4 bases not matched to a gene. For the CDR3, the DNA is TGTGCCAGCAGCTTCGGGGGAGGGCCAGATACGCAGTATTTT. The encoded protein is CASSFGGGPDTQYF.

The chain links TRBV21-1 to TRBJ1-1. TRBV21-1 corresponds to a pseudogene. The CDR3 is 16 amino acids. In DNA form, the CDR3 reads TGTGCCAGCAGCAAATATAAGGAGTTGAAGAACACTGAAGCTTTCTTT. It yields the protein CASSKYKELKNTEAFF.

This clone occurred once. The chain links TRBV7-9 to TRBJ2-7; D might be TRBD2 (5 bases). The CDR3 is 13 amino acids. Germline V lookup: CDR1 SEHNR, CDR2 FQNEAQ (reference sequence). V was trimmed by 4 bases and J by 6 bases, leaving 13 bases between them. For the CDR3, the DNA is TGTGCCAGCAGCTCAGATCCGGGGATCGAGCAGTACTTC. Translation: CASSSDPGIEQYF.

The V call is TRBV5-6, the J call TRBJ2-1; D remains unclear. Per the germline V gene, CDR1 is SGHDT and CDR2 is YYEEEE. The CDR3 spans 12 residues. V was shortened by 4 bases and J by 5 bases, with 7 bases between the two germline ends. CDR3 DNA: TGTGCCAGCAGCCGCCCTCACAATGAGCAGTTCTTC. Protein: CASSRPHNEQFF.